The entry that follows covers one T cell receptor (beta chain) sequence. Only one count was recorded for this clonotype. This receptor's antigen is unknown. Base qualities are not provided; no much larger clone lies one nucleotide away. A single read counts as weak evidence. What this sample's treatment or condition label stands for: in vitro stimulation with specific CMV peptide epitopes to enrich CMV-specific T cells. The sample comes from a study of T cell repertoires in cytomegalovirus infection (dated by TCRdb to 2018 to 2020). Study-level background: Peptide stimulations targeted recently identified HLA-C-restricted CMV epitopes, whose presentation resists viral immunomodulation, together with well-studied HLA-B-restricted epitopes. Donor HLA type was relevant to the analysis, because carriage of CMV infection together with the matching HLA type was indicated by public TCR beta signatures.

Sequencer: Illumina HiSeq 1500. TCRdb reprocessing: public reads trimmed at Q25 with fastp, clones called with MiXCR, in-frame beta chains kept. CDR3 protein sequences are deduplicated, and each keeps its most common genes and DNA. Across this sample there are about 150,000 distinct CDR3 sequences, with over 30% seen only once. The ten largest clones represent around 50% of the sample. Reading from cysteine to phenylalanine, the CDR3 counts 17 amino acids. Just the 51-base CDR3 DNA is kept, in frame starting at base 1. The germline V gene (reference sequence) supplies CDR1 GTSNPN and CDR2 SVGIG. Between the V and J ends, shortened by 3 bases and 1 base respectively, the junction contains 19 bases. Beyond this particular receptor, the publication reports: In both this cohort and an independent cohort of 352 donors, the cumulative frequency of public TCR beta family members distinguished carriers of CMV infection plus the relevant HLA type. The ex vivo response was dominated by HLA-C-restricted CMV-specific TCR beta clonotypes, which also provided the single most frequent clonotype in two of eight donors.

The sample consisted of CD8+ T cells from cultured PBMCs, taken from culture after CMV antigen stimulation. The rearrangement joined TRBV30 to TRBJ2-1; the D gene is perhaps TRBD1, on 6 matching bases. The receptor comes from a human donor in good health (CMV status not recorded). Some clones in this sample may be carry-over from other donors' samples. CDR3 loop: CAWSGRQGSRSYNEQFF. The DNA reads as follows: TGTGCCTGGAGCGGTAGGCAGGGGAGTCGGTCCTACAATGAGCAGTTCTTC.